One and the same sample provided the 14 T cell receptor beta chains below, sequenced in a study of OX40 agonist ivuxolimab in advanced cancers. Method: immunoSEQ multiplex PCR; TCRdb's copy keeps in-frame clones and lacks some. Of tens of thousands of clones detected, around 86% appear once; the ten largest clones hold about 1.1%. The specimen comprised CD4+ or CD8+ T cells sorted from blood, sampled in a trial of the OX40 agonist ivuxolimab. These receptors were collected from an adult with an advanced solid tumor such as melanoma, head and neck, liver or kidney cancer.

The table lists this clone with a count of one. The J gene is TRBJ1-6, the V gene TRBV5-1; TRBD1 might be the D (6 bases). V was cut by 0 bases and J by 10 bases, with 14 bases left in between. Germline assignment: CDR1 SGHRS and CDR2 YFSETQ. The CDR3 has 15 residues. CDR3 sequence reads: CASSLEGELRSPLHF. Written as DNA, the CDR3 is TGCGCCAGCAGCTTGGAGGGGGAGCTCCGATCACCCCTCCACTTT.

The rearrangement uses TRBV29-1 and TRBJ1-1; D perhaps matches TRBD1 (5 bases). V dropped 0 bases and J dropped 6 bases, with 8 bases sitting between them. This CDR3 contains 12 residues. Germline lookup yields CDR1 SQVTM and CDR2 ANQGSEA. The chain's CDR3 is CSVEEGVAEAFF. In DNA, the CDR3 is TGCAGCGTTGAAGAGGGGGTTGCTGAAGCTTTCTTT.

The V and J genes are TRBV4-1 and TRBJ1-1; the D is unclear. V was pared by 0 bases and J by 1 base, with 9 bases between. The germline V gene encodes CDR1 MGHRA and CDR2 YSYEKL. This CDR3 has 15 amino acids. The CDR3 coding sequence is TGCGCCAGCAGCCAAGACGTACAGCGGAACACTGAAGCTTTCTTT. Translated, it gives CASSQDVQRNTEAFF.

This clone has only one observation. The chain has TRBV5-1 and TRBJ1-1, with D unclear. Looked up from germline, CDR1 is SGHRS and CDR2 is YFSETQ. V lost 3 bases and J 0 bases, leaving 12 bases between the germline ends. The length of the CDR3 is 15 residues. The CDR3 sequence: CASSSTTGLNTEAFF. The CDR3 nucleotides read TGCGCCAGCAGCTCGACCACGGGTCTGAACACTGAAGCTTTCTTT. Full variable domain (missing parts from reference TRBV5-1 and TRBJ1-1): KAGVTQTPRYLIKTRGQQVTLSCSPISGHRSVSWYQQTPGQGLQFLFEYFSETQRNKGNFPGRFSGRQFSNSRSEMNVSTLELGDSALYLCASSSTTGLNTEAFFGQGTRLTVV.

The chain uses TRBV7-9 and TRBJ1-6, with 8 bases identical to TRBD1. CDR1 is SEHNR, CDR2 FQNEAQ, per germline (reference sequence). J gave up 14 bases and V 8 bases, and 14 bases lay outside the gene matches. The CDR3 length is 14 residues. The CDR3 DNA follows: TGTGCCAGCTCAGGACAGGGTCGAATTCAGGCCCTCCACTTT. Its translation: CASSGQGRIQALHF.

This clone appeared a single time. The chain links TRBV29-1 to TRBJ1-3, with TRBD1 as a possible D gene (5 bases). V lost 4 bases, J lost 3 bases, and 10 bases lay in between. The CDR3 covers 13 residues. Germline values: CDR1 SQVTM, CDR2 ANQGSEA. The CDR3 coding sequence is TGCAGCGTTGTCTGGGGCGGTGGAAACACCATATATTTT. This gives the protein CSVVWGGGNTIYF. The full variable domain, its missing parts supplied by reference TRBV29-1 and TRBJ1-3, is SAVISQKPSRDICQRGTSLTIQCQVDSQVTMMFWYRQQPGQSLTLIATANQGSEATYESGFVIDKFPISRPNLTFSTLTVSNMSPEDSSIYLCSVVWGGGNTIYFGEGSWLTVV.

V is TRBV5-6 and J is TRBJ2-3; TRBD2 is a possible D gene (6 bases). This CDR3 comprises 15 residues. Germline values: CDR1 SGHDT, CDR2 YYEEEE. V was trimmed by 4 bases and J by 2 bases, leaving 14 bases between them. DNA for the CDR3: TGTGCCAGCAGCCGACTAGAATGGGACACAGATACGCAGTATTTT. Protein product: CASSRLEWDTDTQYF.

This clone was seen just once. The chain links TRBV5-1 to TRBJ2-1, with TRBD2 identical over 9 bases. The CDR3 length is 17 residues. The germline CDR1 and CDR2 sequences are SGHRS and YFSETQ. V was pared by 4 bases and J by 3 bases, with 11 bases of the junction left unmatched. The CDR3 nucleotides read TGCGCCAGCAGCGCGGGCATAGCGGGAGTAGGCTACAATGAGCAGTTCTTC. It encodes CASSAGIAGVGYNEQFF.

The CDR3, as DNA: TGTGCCAGCAGTTACGGGGTAGGGGTCTCTGGAAACACCATATATTTT. This codes for CASSYGVGVSGNTIYF. The V call is TRBV6-5, the J call TRBJ1-3; a possible D gene is TRBD1 (5 bases). The V gene's germline CDR1 is MNHEY and CDR2 SVGAGI. V dropped 2 bases and J dropped 0 bases, with 11 bases sitting between them. The CDR3 is made up of 16 amino acids.

CDR3 region: CASSGRESVYNEQFF. The CDR3 DNA follows: TGTGCCAGCAGTGGCCGGGAATCAGTCTACAATGAGCAGTTCTTC. The chain links TRBV25-1 to TRBJ2-1, with D possibly being TRBD2 (5 bases). The CDR3 sequence is 15 residues long. V was trimmed by 4 bases and J by 3 bases, leaving 13 bases between them. Per germline, CDR1 MGHDK and CDR2 SYGVNS.

The sample holds one count of this clone. The chain combines TRBV5-1 with TRBJ2-7, with D perhaps matching TRBD1 or TRBD2 (5 bases each). Germline loops: CDR1 SGHRS, CDR2 YFSETQ. The length of the CDR3 is 12 residues. V shed 0 bases and J shed 6 bases, with 7 bases lying between them. For the CDR3, the DNA is TGCGCCAGCAGCTTGGGAGGGGTCGAGCAGTACTTC. Its translation is CASSLGGVEQYF.

The chain has TRBV5-1 and TRBJ1-1; D is undetermined. Per germline, CDR1 SGHRS and CDR2 YFSETQ. Deletions cut 0 bases from V and 4 bases from J, with 7 bases between. The CDR3 contains 13 residues. This CDR3 is CASSLEGSTEAFF. For the CDR3, the DNA is TGCGCCAGCAGCTTGGAAGGGTCCACTGAAGCTTTCTTT.

The chain links TRBV11-3 to TRBJ2-3; TRBD1 agrees at 8 bases. The CDR3 spans 15 residues. Losses at the gene ends were 4 bases for V and 4 bases for J; bases not matched to a gene: 7. CDR1 SGHNT and CDR2 YENEEA come from the germline V gene. CDR3 nucleotide sequence: TGTGCCAGCAGCTCCGGGACAGGAGAGGCAGATACGCAGTATTTT. Translated: CASSSGTGEADTQYF.

The chain's CDR3 is CASSQDLSEGNTIYF. As DNA, the CDR3 is TGCGCCAGCAGCCAAGATCTTTCGGAAGGAAACACCATATATTTT. The chain recombines TRBV4-3 with TRBJ1-3; no definite D call. The CDR3 has 15 amino acids. Germline lookup yields CDR1 LGHNA and CDR2 YSLEER. Trimming took off 0 bases at V and 4 bases at J, with 10 bases between the two ends.